This TCR beta chain was captured in a study of CD8 T cells in ankylosing spondylitis. MiXCR, applied by TCRdb to the 5' RACE reads, yields one record per CDR3 protein. This sample has about 190,000 distinct CDR3 sequences, with 10% to 15% found just once. The CDR3 covers 15 residues. The germline CDR1 and CDR2 sequences are MNHEY and SMNVEV (reference sequence). Trimming removed 1 base from V and 1 base from J, with 7 bases in between. The sequence was collected from a female donor with ankylosing spondylitis or in good health (not recorded which). This chain connects TRBV27 to TRBJ2-2; D is unclear. Sequencing was performed on blood, either unsorted or a sorted T cell fraction (not recorded which). The CDR3: CASSLYIENTGELFF. The CDR3, as DNA: TGTGCCAGCAGTTTATACATAGAGAACACCGGGGAGCTGTTTTTT.